The T cell receptor (beta chain) under discussion was sequenced for a study of T cell responses to AZD1222 COVID-19 vaccine. This clone was seen a single time. The antigen is unknown. J lost 1 base, V lost 4 bases, and 1 base had no gene match. The CDR3 has 15 residues. CDR1 is LNHDA and CDR2 is SQIVND in the germline V gene (reference sequence). TCRdb's copy holds only in-frame clones and misses some; the assay was immunoSEQ multiplex PCR. The table includes 200,000 to 250,000 clones, just over 90% detected once. Study results and caveats: Compared with day 0, the breadth and depth of the Spike-specific TCR repertoire rose significantly after two doses of AZD1222. Possibly, clonal diversity was underestimated; donors were largely white British and included more females. Variant regions that are unmutated are reportedly the target of nearly half of spike-specific TCRs.

The sequence derives from an adult in good health. The chain carries TRBV19 and TRBJ2-2; TRBD1 agrees at 9 bases. The sequenced sample was peripheral blood, obtained on day 0 of MenACWY control vaccination. CDR3 sequence: CASSKGQGNTGELFF. DNA for the CDR3: TGTGCCAGTAGTAAGGGACAGGGGAACACCGGGGAGCTGTTTTTT. The variable domain in full, completed from reference TRBV19 and TRBJ2-2, reads DGGITQSPKYLFRKEGQNVTLSCEQNLNHDAMYWYRQDPGQGLRLIYYSQIVNDFQKGDIAEGYSVSREKKESFPLTVTSAQKNPTAFYLCASSKGQGNTGELFFGEGSRLTVL.